These 20 T cell receptor beta chains were sequenced from one sample in a study of T cell repertoires in cytomegalovirus infection (dated by TCRdb to about 2019). The treatment or condition label on this specimen signifies: in vitro stimulation with specific CMV peptide epitopes to enrich CMV-specific T cells. Their target antigens are unknown. The run used an Illumina HiSeq 1500. TCRdb cleaned the public reads at Q25 with fastp, built clones with MiXCR and kept in-frame beta chains. Rows matching on CDR3 protein sequence are summarized as one entry with the most common DNA and genes. The sample table contains a few hundred thousand distinct CDR3 sequences; only one count was recorded for about 33% of them. The top ten clones comprise roughly a sixth of the sample. The source was cultured PBMCs, collected from culture after CMV antigen stimulation. These receptors all stem from a human donor in good health (CMV status not recorded). Some clones in this sample may be carry-over from other donors' samples.

This clonotype was observed many times. The CDR3 bases are TGTGCCAGCAGCTTATCCCACTCAGAAAATCAGCCCCAGCATTTT. It codes for CASSLSHSENQPQHF. The chain links TRBV7-2 to TRBJ1-5; D unclear. The CDR3 consists of 15 residues. V was clipped by 2 bases and J by 4 bases, with 12 bases between them. Germline CDR1 is SGHTA and CDR2 is FQGNSA.

The chain recombines TRBV4-1 with TRBJ2-3, with TRBD1 as a possible D gene (5 bases). The CDR3 contains 9 residues. The germline CDR1 and CDR2 sequences are MGHRA and YSYEKL. The CDR3 DNA reads TGCGCTCGTCAGGGTACGCAGTATTTT. This translates into CARQGTQYF.

The J gene is TRBJ1-3, the V gene TRBV7-9; D might be TRBD1 (5 bases). Germline V gene sequence: CDR1 SEHNR, CDR2 FQNEAQ (reference sequence). The CDR3 is 13 amino acids. Trimming removed 11 bases from V and 0 bases from J, with 11 bases in between. The CDR3 DNA reads as TGTGCCGACAGACACAGCTCTGGAAACACCATATATTTT. As protein: CADRHSSGNTIYF.

The chain is built from TRBV5-1 and TRBJ2-1, with 8 bases matching TRBD2. V was pared by 0 bases and J by 5 bases, with 4 bases of the junction left unmatched. CDR3 size: 15 residues. Germline V gene sequence: CDR1 SGHRS, CDR2 YFSETQ. For the CDR3, the DNA is TGCGCCAGCAGCTTGGTCGGGACTAGAAACAATGAGCAGTTCTTC. Translating it yields CASSLVGTRNNEQFF.

This clonotype was counted between two and nine times. The CDR3, as DNA: TGCAGCGTGGGGCTCGGGGCCTTGGGGAATGAGCAGTTCTTC. It specifies CSVGLGALGNEQFF. This chain uses TRBV29-1 with TRBJ2-1; D possibly uses TRBD1 or TRBD2 (5 bases each). V dropped 6 bases and J dropped 7 bases, with 19 bases sitting between them. The CDR3 consists of 14 residues. Germline CDR1 and CDR2: SQVTM and ANQGSEA.

The chain links TRBV4-3 to TRBJ1-4; D gene unclear. Trimming removed 0 bases at V and 0 bases at J, with 5 bases between. This CDR3 is 15 amino acids long. CDR1 and CDR2 (germline): LGHNA, YSLEER. DNA for the CDR3: TGCGCCAGCAGCCAAGAACGGCCAACTAATGAAAAACTGTTTTTT. Its protein is CASSQERPTNEKLFF.

The gene calls are TRBV4-2 and TRBJ2-3, with 11 bases matching TRBD2. The CDR3 sequence is 17 residues long. The ends lost 0 bases at V and 4 bases at J; junction bases unmatched: 6. Germline V gene lookup returns CDR1 LGHNA and CDR2 YNFKEQ. CDR3 amino acids: CASSQELLAGASDTQYF. In DNA, the CDR3 is TGTGCCAGCAGCCAAGAGTTACTAGCGGGAGCTTCAGATACGCAGTATTTT.

The chain uses TRBV19 and TRBJ1-2, with D possibly TRBD1 on 5 matching bases. V dropped 9 bases and J dropped 4 bases, with 18 bases sitting between them. The germline CDR1 and CDR2 sequences are LNHDA and SQIVND (reference sequence). This CDR3 spans 14 amino acids. Written as DNA, the CDR3 is TGTGCCAGCTGGGACCCCTGGTCGGGCTATGGCTACACCTTC. It codes for CASWDPWSGYGYTF.

This clonotype was observed a handful of times. This chain joins TRBV6-2 or TRBV6-3 and TRBJ2-1, with 8 bases matching TRBD2. From germline, CDR1 is MNHEY and CDR2 SVGEGT. CDR3 length: 14 residues. Germline trimming cut 6 bases from V and 11 bases from J; bases unmatched to any gene: 12. In nucleotides, the CDR3 is TGTGCCAGCAGGGCTACTAGCGGTACGTTTCAGCAGTTCTTC. Translating gives CASRATSGTFQQFF.

The chain uses TRBV6-2 or TRBV6-3 and TRBJ2-1; 8 bases fit TRBD2. V gave up 6 bases and J gave up 0 bases; unmatched junction bases: 4. The germline V gene encodes CDR1 MNHEY and CDR2 SVGEGT. The CDR3 sequence is 15 residues long. CDR3 loop: CASRWGTSSYNEQFF. CDR3 sequence (DNA): TGTGCCAGCAGATGGGGGACTAGCTCCTACAATGAGCAGTTCTTC.

This clonotype was detected a few times. The chain combines TRBV20-1 with TRBJ2-1, with D perhaps matching TRBD2 (6 bases). This CDR3 comprises 16 residues. The V end was cut by 3 bases, the J end by 2 bases, with 17 bases between. The germline V gene has CDR1 DFQATT and CDR2 SNEGSKA (reference sequence). The CDR3 reads CSASLRGSGAYNEQFF. CDR3 nucleotide sequence: TGCAGTGCTAGCCTCCGGGGTAGCGGAGCCTACAATGAGCAGTTCTTC.

V gene TRBV6-6 combines with J gene TRBJ2-7; perhaps D is TRBD1 or TRBD2 (5 bases each). Germline V gene lookup returns CDR1 MNHNY and CDR2 SVGAGI (reference sequence). CDR3 length: 15 residues. Trimming stripped 2 bases from V and 3 bases from J, with 14 bases between. The CDR3 region is CASSYARDAFYEQYV. CDR3 sequence (DNA): TGTGCCAGCAGTTACGCCAGGGACGCCTTCTACGAGCAGTACGTC.

The chain recombines TRBV28 with TRBJ2-7; a weak D match, TRBD1 (5 bases). The CDR3 sequence is 15 residues long. In germline, CDR1 is MDHEN, CDR2 SYDVKM. The V end was cut by 4 bases, the J end by 1 base, with 14 bases between. The CDR3 protein is CASSWARYRSYEQYF. CDR3 in DNA: TGTGCCAGCAGTTGGGCTAGGTACAGGTCCTACGAGCAGTACTTC.

V usage is TRBV28 and J usage is TRBJ2-1; D assignment may be TRBD1 or TRBD2 (6 bases each). The V gene lost 6 bases and the J gene lost 2 bases, with 17 bases spanning the gap. This CDR3 has 16 amino acids. Germline V gene lookup returns CDR1 MDHEN and CDR2 SYDVKM. CDR3 sequence (DNA): TGTGCCAGCAGCCCAACAGCAAGGGGGGCCTACAATGAGCAGTTCTTC. Translated: CASSPTARGAYNEQFF.

Ten or more counts support this clonotype. The rearrangement uses TRBV5-6 and TRBJ2-1, with 9 bases aligning to TRBD1. The V segment lost 3 bases and the J segment 9 bases; nucleotides outside the gene matches: 10. The CDR3 runs to 15 residues. Germline V lookup: CDR1 SGHDT, CDR2 YYEEEE. The DNA for the CDR3 is TGTGCCAGCAGCTGGGGACAGGGTGTCGCGCGTGAGCAGTTCTTC. Translated: CASSWGQGVAREQFF. Full variable domain (missing parts from reference TRBV5-6 and TRBJ2-1): DAGVTQSPTHLIKTRGQQVTLRCSPKSGHDTVSWYQQALGQGPQFIFQYYEEEERQRGNFPDRFSGHQFPNYSSELNVNALLLGDSALYLCASSWGQGVAREQFFGPGTRLTVL.

This clonotype was recorded at least ten times. The chain joins TRBV7-2 to TRBJ1-1, with unresolved D. The V gene's germline CDR1 is SGHTA and CDR2 FQGNSA. V was shortened by 1 base and J by 8 bases, with 14 bases between the two germline ends. This CDR3 contains 14 residues. As DNA, the CDR3 is TGTGCCAGCAGCTTAGTCATGAATCTAGGGGAAGCTTTCTTT. The encoded protein is CASSLVMNLGEAFF.

This clonotype showed up just a few times. V usage is TRBV2 and J usage is TRBJ1-5, with a tentative D call TRBD1 (5 bases). The CDR3 has 15 amino acids. Germline V gene sequence: CDR1 SNHLY, CDR2 FYNNEI. Trimming left V 5 bases short and J 1 base short, with 12 bases between. CDR3 amino acids: CASSLGRASNQPQHF. CDR3 nucleotide sequence: TGTGCCAGCAGTCTGGGACGGGCAAGCAATCAGCCCCAGCATTTT.

This clonotype was seen only a few times. The rearrangement joins TRBV4-3 to TRBJ2-7; TRBD2 agrees at 13 bases. The V gene end was trimmed by 6 bases and the J gene end by 3 bases; junction bases not matched to a gene: 14. The CDR3 runs 18 residues. The germline CDR1 and CDR2 sequences are LGHNA and YSLEER. This chain's CDR3 is CASSPRLAGGTTVYEQYF. CDR3 in DNA: TGCGCCAGCAGTCCTCGACTAGCGGGAGGTACTACGGTCTACGAGCAGTACTTC.

This clonotype has a count of ten or more. A much larger clone lies one base from this, so it may be a read error. The rearrangement joins TRBV7-2 to TRBJ2-6; no definite D call. Trimming removed 5 bases at V and 0 bases at J, with 2 bases between. The CDR3 loop spans 13 amino acids. Germline V gene sequence: CDR1 SGHTA, CDR2 FQGNSA. Here the CDR3 reads CASSNSGANVLTF. CDR3 sequence (DNA): TGTGCCAGCAGCAACTCTGGGGCCAACGTCCTGACTTTC.

The gene calls are TRBV4-1 and TRBJ1-6; no reliable D call. The ends were cut back, 0 bases at V and 7 bases at J, with 10 bases in the middle. The V gene's germline CDR1 is MGHRA and CDR2 YSYEKL. The CDR3 runs to 15 residues. The CDR3 protein is CASSQDVTVNSPLHF. As DNA, the CDR3 is TGCGCCAGCAGCCAAGATGTGACCGTGAATTCACCCCTCCACTTT.